This TCR beta chain was documented in a study of immune evolution from preneoplasia to lung adenocarcinoma. Study-level results: Highest clonality occurred in KRAS-mutant, not EGFR-mutant or double wild-type, nodules.

Assay used: immunoSEQ multiplex PCR; TCRdb lists only in-frame clones, some missing. The sample contains roughly 4,000 clones, 65% to 80% of which appear only once. The V gene's germline CDR1 is SGHVS and CDR2 FQNEAQ. V gave up 2 bases and J gave up 4 bases, with 12 bases separating them. This CDR3 comprises 14 residues. Comment on this clone: The antigen remains unidentified.

The chain employs TRBV7-8 and TRBJ2-7; D is possibly TRBD2 (6 bases). Sequencing was done on a sample of FFPE minimally invasive lung adenocarcinoma tissue. The receptor was derived from a person aged 45-69 years with lung adenocarcinoma. Written as DNA, the CDR3 is TGTGCCAGCAGCTTAAACCGCGGGGAGTACGAGCAGTACTTC. Translating it yields CASSLNRGEYEQYF.